This T cell receptor (beta chain) derives from a study of blood T cell repertoires in COVID-19. Study context: Donors in the United States, Italy and Spain gave samples during acute or convalescent COVID-19. T cells, B-cell-depleted T cells, or PBMCs supplied cDNA or gDNA.

Seattle-derived patients entered the study during active infection and were followed longitudinally. The length of the CDR3 is 17 residues. Germline-derived CDR1 and CDR2 are MGHDK and SYGVNS. V dropped 2 bases and J dropped 0; count of bases not matched to a gene: 8. Source study methods: Amplification of reference gene primers was used by the study to estimate nucleated cell counts. Profiling relied on immunoSEQ multiplex PCR, and the TCRdb table lists in-frame clones only, not all of them. V, J and clone size were drawn from that table, and D and trimming were deduced from the DNA. The table includes around 160,000 clones, 70% to 90% detected once.

This clonotype was obtained from a woman aged 60 to 75 with COVID-19, enrolled during active disease. The rearrangement links TRBV25-1 to TRBJ2-3; TRBD2 matches at 7 bases. Sequenced input: peripheral blood. For the CDR3, the DNA is TGTGCCAGCAGTGAACCCTGGAGCGGGACGAGCACAGATACGCAGTATTTT. It is translated as CASSEPWSGTSTDTQYF. Looking up the rest from reference TRBV25-1 and TRBJ2-3 gives the full variable domain: EADIYQTPRYLVIGTGKKITLECSQTMGHDKMYWYQQDPGMELHLIHYSYGVNSTEKGDLSSESTVSRIRTEHFPLTLESARPSHTSQYLCASSEPWSGTSTDTQYFGPGTRLTVL.